A selection of T cell receptor beta chains follows, all from one sample in a study of vaccination effects on CD4 cells after COVID-19. These receptors have no known antigen. TCRdb's copy holds only in-frame clones and misses some; the assay was immunoSEQ multiplex PCR. This sample carries under 55,000 clones, nearly 80% of them seen once, and the ten largest clones take over 5%. The source material was CD4+ T cells from PBMCs cultured with HCoV-OC43 spike peptides, sampled before COVID-19 vaccination. The source is a human donor who received a COVID-19 vaccine. The CDR3 runs from the conserved cysteine through the conserved F or W. Each record gives: clone size, V gene, D gene, J gene, CDR3 DNA, CDR3 protein. A D gene is named only where the DNA matches it firmly. The size of a clone is reported for some rows only, either as once, few or many, or as a class for expanded clones.

size: NA; V: TRBV6-5; D: TRBD1; J: TRBJ1-6; DNA: TGTGCCAGCAGTTACCAGGGGGCGCCGGGTTCACCCCTCCACTTT; CDR3: CASSYQGAPGSPLHF
size: NA; V: TRBV19; D: NA; J: TRBJ2-4; DNA: TGTGCCAGTAAAGCGGGGTTCGGGACACCAAGGGCCCAAAACATTCAGTACTTC; CDR3: CASKAGFGTPRAQNIQYF
size: NA; V: TRBV27; D: NA; J: TRBJ1-1; DNA: TGTGCCAGCAGTTTATCCGGGGCGCAGACTGAAGCTTTCTTT; CDR3: CASSLSGAQTEAFF
size: NA; V: TRBV6-5; D: NA; J: TRBJ1-1; DNA: TGTGCCAGCAGTTACTCGCAGGGGCCCACTGAAGCTTTCTTT; CDR3: CASSYSQGPTEAFF
size: NA; V: TRBV12-3/TRBV12-4; D: NA; J: TRBJ2-2; DNA: TGTGCCAGCAGCCCCACCTATACCGGGGAGCTGTTTTTT; CDR3: CASSPTYTGELFF
size: NA; V: TRBV30; D: TRBD2; J: TRBJ2-5; DNA: TGTGCCTGGAGTCACACTCGGGGGGGCCAAGAGACCCAGTACTTC; CDR3: CAWSHTRGGQETQYF
size: NA; V: TRBV6-5; D: NA; J: TRBJ1-2; DNA: TGTGCCAGCAGATCCGTAGACAGCTACTATGGCTACACCTTC; CDR3: CASRSVDSYYGYTF
size: NA; V: TRBV2; D: NA; J: TRBJ1-1; DNA: TGTGCCAGCAGTGCCGTGGAGAACACTGAAGCTTTCTTT; CDR3: CASSAVENTEAFF
size: NA; V: TRBV19; D: NA; J: TRBJ2-1; DNA: TGTGCCAGTAGTATAAGGGGGTATGGGGCCTACAATGAGCAGTTCTTC; CDR3: CASSIRGYGAYNEQFF
size: NA; V: TRBV19; D: TRBD1; J: TRBJ1-5; DNA: TGTGCCAGTAGTATTTTAGGGACAGGGATGCCTCAGCCCCAGCATTTT; CDR3: CASSILGTGMPQPQHF
size: NA; V: TRBV4-3; D: NA; J: TRBJ2-3; DNA: TGCGCCAGCAGCCAAGATCTTAAGCCAGATACGCAGTATTTT; CDR3: CASSQDLKPDTQYF
size: NA; V: TRBV5-1; D: NA; J: TRBJ2-1; DNA: TGCGCCAGCAGCTTGACCAGGACCCGGGGGAATGAGCAGTTCTTC; CDR3: CASSLTRTRGNEQFF
size: NA; V: TRBV19; D: NA; J: TRBJ2-3; DNA: TGTGCCAGTTCCGAACGGGCAGATACGCAGTATTTT; CDR3: CASSERADTQYF
size: NA; V: TRBV6-6; D: NA; J: TRBJ1-5; DNA: TGTGCCAGCAGTTACGGACCTCGCAATCAGCCCCAGCATTTT; CDR3: CASSYGPRNQPQHF
size: few; V: TRBV5-1; D: NA; J: TRBJ1-2; DNA: TGCGCCAGCAGCTTGGACAGTCAGATAGGATCCTATGGCTACACCTTC; CDR3: CASSLDSQIGSYGYTF
size: few; V: TRBV19; D: TRBD1; J: TRBJ1-5; DNA: TGTGCCAGTAGTATTGTAGGACAGGGCTTTCAGCCCCAGCATTTT; CDR3: CASSIVGQGFQPQHF